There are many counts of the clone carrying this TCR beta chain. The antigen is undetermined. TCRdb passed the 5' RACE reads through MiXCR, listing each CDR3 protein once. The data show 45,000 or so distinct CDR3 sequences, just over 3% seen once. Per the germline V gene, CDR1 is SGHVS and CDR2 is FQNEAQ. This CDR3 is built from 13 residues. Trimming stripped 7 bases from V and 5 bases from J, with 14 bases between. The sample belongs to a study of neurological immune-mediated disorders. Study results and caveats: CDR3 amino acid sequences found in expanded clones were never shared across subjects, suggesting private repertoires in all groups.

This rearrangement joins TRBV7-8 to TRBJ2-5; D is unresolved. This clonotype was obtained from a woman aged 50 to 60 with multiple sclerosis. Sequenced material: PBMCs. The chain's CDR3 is CASTVSVAETQYF. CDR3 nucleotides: TGTGCCAGCACCGTTTCTGTGGCGGAGACCCAGTACTTC.